The 18 T cell receptor beta chains below all came from one sample that was sequenced in a study of beta chain features in type 1 diabetes. As every portion of the isolated RNA was reverse transcribed, the sequencing read expressed TCRB transcripts. Sequencing used immunoSEQ multiplex PCR; TCRdb keeps in-frame clones, though not all of them. The repertoire holds under 450,000 clones, with approximately 15% as singletons. The specimen sequenced was naive CD4+ T cells from blood. Receptors were obtained from a man aged 25 to 40 in good health.

DNA for the CDR3: TGTGCCAGCAGCCAGTACGCCGACACAGATACGCAGTATTTT. Encoded protein: CASSQYADTDTQYF. V is TRBV7-6 and J is TRBJ2-3; the D is unclear. V lost 5 bases and J 2 bases, leaving 11 bases between the germline ends. The CDR3 loop spans 14 amino acids. Germline CDR1 is SGHVS and CDR2 is FNYEAQ.

This clone was counted between two and nine times. This chain uses TRBV15 with TRBJ1-5; possible D gene TRBD1, 6 bases. The CDR3 runs 14 residues. Germline-derived CDR1 and CDR2 are LNHNV and YYDKDF (reference sequence). Trimming removed 6 bases from V and 3 bases from J, with 12 bases in between. The CDR3 region is CATRDRTVNQPQHF. The CDR3 DNA sequence: TGTGCCACCAGGGACCGGACAGTCAATCAGCCCCAGCATTTT.

This clone was seen a handful of times. This chain joins TRBV20-1 and TRBJ2-1; a weak D match, TRBD2 (5 bases). Germline values: CDR1 DFQATT, CDR2 SNEGSKA (reference sequence). V lost 7 bases and J 6 bases, leaving 10 bases between the germline ends. The CDR3 runs to 11 residues. CDR3 loop: CSVQRSNEQFF. CDR3 bases: TGCAGTGTTCAGCGGAGCAATGAGCAGTTCTTC.

The V gene is TRBV10-3, the J gene TRBJ2-7; D call uncertain. In germline, CDR1 is ENHRY, CDR2 SYGVKD. Trimming removed 3 bases from V and 5 bases from J, with 11 bases in between. CDR3 length: 13 amino acids. CDR3 sequence: CAISESLDHEQYF. The CDR3 DNA reads as TGTGCCATCAGTGAATCGCTGGACCACGAGCAGTACTTC.

This clone was observed a handful of times. The rearrangement uses TRBV5-4 and TRBJ1-2; TRBD1 matches at 7 bases. Trimming took 5 bases from V and 7 from J; bases not matched to a gene: 8. Germline values: CDR1 SGHNT, CDR2 YYREEE (reference sequence). The CDR3 loop spans 13 amino acids. The CDR3, as DNA: TGTGCCAGCAGACAAACAGGGGCTCCTGGCTACACCTTC. Translation: CASRQTGAPGYTF. The whole variable domain, remainder taken from reference TRBV5-4 and TRBJ1-2, is ETGVTQSPTHLIKTRGQQVTLRCSSQSGHNTVSWYQQALGQGPQFIFQYYREEENGRGNFPPRFSGLQFPNYSSELNVNALELDDSALYLCASRQTGAPGYTFGSGTRLTVV.

This chain joins TRBV5-4 and TRBJ2-3; 12 bases are a match to TRBD1. Germline assignment: CDR1 SGHNT and CDR2 YYREEE (reference sequence). The CDR3 extends over 15 amino acids. V shed 7 bases and J 2 bases; nucleotides not matched to a gene: 5. The CDR3 coding sequence is TGTGCCAGCGTGCAGGGACAGGGGGCCACAGATACGCAGTATTTT. It translates to CASVQGQGATDTQYF.

This clone occurred a few times. V usage is TRBV6-5 and J usage is TRBJ1-2; TRBD1 matches at 7 bases. Trimming removed 6 bases from V and 9 bases from J; junction bases left unmatched: 4. CDR1 and CDR2 from the germline V gene are MNHEY and SVGAGI. The CDR3 covers 11 residues. CDR3 coding DNA: TGTGCCAGCAGCCGACAGGGCCGCTACACCTTC. Translating gives CASSRQGRYTF.

This clone appeared a few times. The chain links TRBV7-2 to TRBJ1-5; unclear D gene. Trimming took 4 bases from V and 3 from J, leaving 10 bases between them. Germline loops: CDR1 SGHTA, CDR2 FQGNSA. This CDR3 is 14 amino acids long. CDR3 residues: CASSSDGINQPQHF. CDR3 nucleotide sequence: TGTGCCAGCAGCTCGGACGGGATCAATCAGCCCCAGCATTTT.

The chain recombines TRBV28 with TRBJ2-7, with 12 bases matching TRBD1. Trimming removed 6 bases from V and 1 base from J; junction bases left unmatched: 19. In germline, CDR1 is MDHEN, CDR2 SYDVKM. CDR3 length: 20 residues. The chain's CDR3 is CASSTNWVPGQGARSYEQYF. The DNA of the CDR3 is TGTGCCAGCAGCACCAATTGGGTACCGGGACAGGGGGCGCGTTCCTACGAGCAGTACTTC.

This clone occurred a few times. The chain has TRBV27 and TRBJ1-1; no firm D call. V was trimmed by 7 bases and J by 5 bases, leaving 14 bases between them. CDR1 is MNHEY and CDR2 is SMNVEV in the germline V gene (reference sequence). There are 13 residues in the CDR3. The CDR3 spells CASTKDGVTEAFF. The CDR3 DNA reads as TGTGCCAGCACCAAGGACGGAGTAACTGAAGCTTTCTTT.

This CDR3 reads CSAATQYF. As DNA, the CDR3 is TGCAGTGCTGCTACCCAGTACTTC. This sequence joins TRBV20-1 and TRBJ2-5; D remains ambiguous. V was cut by 5 bases and J by 8 bases, with 3 bases left in between. The CDR3 sequence is 8 residues long. Germline V gene sequence: CDR1 DFQATT, CDR2 SNEGSKA (reference sequence).

The gene calls are TRBV7-2 and TRBJ2-1; possible D gene TRBD1, 5 bases. CDR3 length equals 15 residues. Trimming removed 3 bases from V and 7 bases from J, with 16 bases in between. Germline V lookup: CDR1 SGHTA, CDR2 FQGNSA. The CDR3 region is CASSFQGSILNEQFF. The CDR3, as DNA: TGTGCCAGCAGCTTTCAGGGAAGCATACTAAATGAGCAGTTCTTC.

This clone was picked up a small number of times. The chain is built from TRBV15 and TRBJ2-1, with TRBD1 as a possible D gene (6 bases). This CDR3 region has 16 residues. V was clipped by 4 bases and J by 0 bases, with 13 bases between them. The germline CDR1 and CDR2 sequences are LNHNV and YYDKDF (reference sequence). This chain's CDR3 is CATSTRGASSYNEQFF. CDR3 in DNA: TGTGCCACCAGCACCAGGGGTGCCAGCTCCTACAATGAGCAGTTCTTC.

The chain carries TRBV6-1 and TRBJ2-7; D gene ambiguous. The CDR3 length is 15 residues. The V and J ends lost 2 bases and 1 base respectively, with 12 bases between them. Germline V gives CDR1 MNHNS, CDR2 SASEGT. CDR3 amino acids: CASSETTVPSYEQYV. For the CDR3, the DNA is TGTGCCAGCAGTGAAACCACAGTCCCATCCTACGAGCAGTACGTC.

This clone has more than one count but fewer than ten. This chain uses TRBV5-1 with TRBJ2-7; no clear D. Germline V CDR1 and CDR2: SGHRS, YFSETQ. This CDR3 is built from 15 residues. Trimming shortened V by 4 bases and J by 7 bases, and 21 bases separated the two germline ends. The CDR3 sequence: CASSPVAAGTPEQYF. The DNA of the CDR3 is TGCGCCAGCAGCCCAGTGGCGGCCGGAACCCCGGAGCAGTACTTC.

The chain couples TRBV5-1 to TRBJ2-4; perhaps TRBD1 as D (5 bases). The CDR3 runs 15 residues. From germline, CDR1 is SGHRS and CDR2 YFSETQ. The V end was cut by 0 bases, the J end by 1 base, with 8 bases between. The CDR3 DNA is TGCGCCAGCAGCTTGGTAGCAGGGGCCAAAAACATTCAGTACTTC. Translated: CASSLVAGAKNIQYF.

This chain connects TRBV7-9 to TRBJ2-4; D not certain. The length of the CDR3 is 15 residues. Trimming shortened V by 2 bases and J by 5 bases, and 13 bases separated the two germline ends. Germline lookup yields CDR1 SEHNR and CDR2 FQNEAQ (reference sequence). In DNA, the CDR3 is TGTGCCAGCAGCTTACCGGGCGGTTTCCAAAACATTCAGTACTTC. Translation gives CASSLPGGFQNIQYF.

The J gene is TRBJ2-1, the V gene TRBV19, with TRBD2 matching over 8 bases. Looked up from germline, CDR1 is LNHDA and CDR2 is SQIVND (reference sequence). The CDR3 spans 16 residues. With 6 bases clipped from V and 7 bases from J, the junction kept 14 bases outside the gene matches. As DNA, the CDR3 is TGTGCCAGTAGCATGGAATGGGGACTAGGCGAAAATGAGCAGTTCTTC. This encodes CASSMEWGLGENEQFF.